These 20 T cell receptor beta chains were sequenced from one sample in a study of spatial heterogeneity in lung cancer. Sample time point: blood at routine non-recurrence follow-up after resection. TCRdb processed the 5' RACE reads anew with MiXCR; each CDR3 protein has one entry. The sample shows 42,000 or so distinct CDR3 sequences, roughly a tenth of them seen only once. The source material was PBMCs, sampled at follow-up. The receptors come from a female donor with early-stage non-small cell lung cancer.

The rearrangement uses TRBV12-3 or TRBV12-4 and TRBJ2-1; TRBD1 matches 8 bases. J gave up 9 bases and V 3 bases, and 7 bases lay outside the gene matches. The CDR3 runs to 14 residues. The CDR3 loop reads CASSFDRGMVEQFF. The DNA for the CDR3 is TGTGCCAGCAGTTTCGACAGGGGAATGGTTGAGCAGTTCTTC.

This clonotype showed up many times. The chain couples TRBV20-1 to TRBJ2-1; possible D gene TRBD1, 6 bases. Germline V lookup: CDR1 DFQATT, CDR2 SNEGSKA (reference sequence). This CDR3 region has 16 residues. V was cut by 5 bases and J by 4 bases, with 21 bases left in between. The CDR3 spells CSAAQGSPPTYNEQFF. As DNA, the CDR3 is TGCAGTGCTGCCCAGGGGAGTCCTCCTACATACAATGAGCAGTTCTTC.

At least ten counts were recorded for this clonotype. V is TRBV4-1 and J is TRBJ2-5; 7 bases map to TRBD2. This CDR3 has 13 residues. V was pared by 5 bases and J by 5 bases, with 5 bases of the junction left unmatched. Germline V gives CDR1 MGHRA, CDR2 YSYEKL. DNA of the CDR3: TGCGCCAGCAGCTACTGGCGGGGGGAGACCCAGTACTTC. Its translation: CASSYWRGETQYF.

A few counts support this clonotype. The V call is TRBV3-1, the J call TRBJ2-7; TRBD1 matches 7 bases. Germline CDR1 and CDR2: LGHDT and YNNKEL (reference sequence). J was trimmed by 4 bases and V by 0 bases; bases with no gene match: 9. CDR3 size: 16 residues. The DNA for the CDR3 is TGTGCCAGCAGCCAAGATGGGAGCAGGGGGACGTACGAGCAGTACTTC. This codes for CASSQDGSRGTYEQYF.

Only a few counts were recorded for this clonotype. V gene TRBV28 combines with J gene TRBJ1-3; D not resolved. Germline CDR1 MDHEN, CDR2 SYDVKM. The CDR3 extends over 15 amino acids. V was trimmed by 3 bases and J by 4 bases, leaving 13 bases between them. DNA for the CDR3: TGTGCCAGCAGTTTGGTACTCTCGGGGGGAAACACCATATATTTT. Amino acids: CASSLVLSGGNTIYF.

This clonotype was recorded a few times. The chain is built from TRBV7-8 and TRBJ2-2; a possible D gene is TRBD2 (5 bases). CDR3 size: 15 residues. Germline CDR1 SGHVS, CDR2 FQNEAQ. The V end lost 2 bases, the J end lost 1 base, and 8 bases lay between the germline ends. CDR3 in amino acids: CASSLNAGNTGELFF. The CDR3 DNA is TGTGCCAGCAGCTTAAATGCGGGGAACACCGGGGAGCTGTTTTTT.

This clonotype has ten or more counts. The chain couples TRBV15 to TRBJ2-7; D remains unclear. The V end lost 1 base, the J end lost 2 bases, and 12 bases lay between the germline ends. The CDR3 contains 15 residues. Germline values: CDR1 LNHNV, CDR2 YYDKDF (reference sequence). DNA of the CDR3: TGTGCCACCAGCAGAGCCACGGACGCTACCTACGAGCAGTACTTC. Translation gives CATSRATDATYEQYF.

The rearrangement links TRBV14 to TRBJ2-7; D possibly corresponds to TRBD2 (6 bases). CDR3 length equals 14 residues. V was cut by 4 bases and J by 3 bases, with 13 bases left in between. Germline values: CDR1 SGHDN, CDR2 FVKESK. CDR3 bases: TGTGCCAGCAGCCCCTGGAGGGATTACTACGAGCAGTACTTC. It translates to CASSPWRDYYEQYF. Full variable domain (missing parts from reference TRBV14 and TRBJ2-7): EAGVTQFPSHSVIEKGQTVTLRCDPISGHDNLYWYRRVMGKEIKFLLHFVKESKQDESGMPNNRFLAERTGGTYSTLKVQPAELEDSGVYFCASSPWRDYYEQYFGPGTRLTVT.

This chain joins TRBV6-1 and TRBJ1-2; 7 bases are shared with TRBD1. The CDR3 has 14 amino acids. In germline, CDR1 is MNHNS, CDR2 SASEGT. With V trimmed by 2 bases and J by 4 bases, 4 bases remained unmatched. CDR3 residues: CASSEWSGGYGYTF. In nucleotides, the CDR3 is TGTGCCAGCAGTGAATGGTCAGGGGGCTATGGCTACACCTTC.

In DNA, the CDR3 is TGTGCCAGCAGTTATTCTTTCCTAGCGGGGGTTTACAATGAGCAGTTCTTC. Translation: CASSYSFLAGVYNEQFF. The chain joins TRBV6-5 to TRBJ2-1; 10 nucleotides line up with TRBD2. V shed 3 bases and J 4 bases; nucleotides not matched to a gene: 9. The length of the CDR3 is 17 residues. CDR1 is MNHEY, CDR2 SVGAGI, per germline.

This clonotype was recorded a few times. DNA for the CDR3: TGTGCCAGCAGCCCGGGATTTAGCACAGATACGCAGTATTTT. Its translation: CASSPGFSTDTQYF. This chain joins TRBV7-3 and TRBJ2-3, with D maybe TRBD2 (5 bases). Germline CDR1 is SGHTA and CDR2 is FQGTGA. The CDR3 sequence is 14 residues long. Trimming stripped 5 bases from V and 0 bases from J, with 9 bases between. The variable domain in full, completed from reference TRBV7-3 and TRBJ2-3, reads GAGVSQTPSNKVTEKGKYVELRCDPISGHTALYWYRQSLGQGPEFLIYFQGTGAADDSGLPNDRFFAVRPEGSVSTLKIQRTERGDSAVYLCASSPGFSTDTQYFGPGTRLTVL.

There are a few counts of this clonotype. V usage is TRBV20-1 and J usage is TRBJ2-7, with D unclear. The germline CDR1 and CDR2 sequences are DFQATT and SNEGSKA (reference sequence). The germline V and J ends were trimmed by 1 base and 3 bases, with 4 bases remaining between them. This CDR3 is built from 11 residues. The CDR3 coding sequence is TGCAGTGCTAGAGGGAACTACGAGCAGTACTTC. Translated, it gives CSARGNYEQYF.

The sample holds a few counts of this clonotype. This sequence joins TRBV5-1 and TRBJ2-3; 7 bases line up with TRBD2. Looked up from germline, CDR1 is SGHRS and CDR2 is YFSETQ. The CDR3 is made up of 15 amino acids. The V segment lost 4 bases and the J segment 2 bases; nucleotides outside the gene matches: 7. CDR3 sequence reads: CASSPGTTHTDTQYF. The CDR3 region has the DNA TGCGCCAGCAGCCCCGGGACTACACACACAGATACGCAGTATTTT.

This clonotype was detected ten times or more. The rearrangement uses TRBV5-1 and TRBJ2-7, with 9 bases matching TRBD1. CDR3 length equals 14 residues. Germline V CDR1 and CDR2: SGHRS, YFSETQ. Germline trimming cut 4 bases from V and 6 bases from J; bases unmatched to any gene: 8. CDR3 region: CASSLTGGEVEQYF. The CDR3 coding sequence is TGCGCCAGCAGCCTGACAGGGGGTGAGGTCGAGCAGTACTTC.

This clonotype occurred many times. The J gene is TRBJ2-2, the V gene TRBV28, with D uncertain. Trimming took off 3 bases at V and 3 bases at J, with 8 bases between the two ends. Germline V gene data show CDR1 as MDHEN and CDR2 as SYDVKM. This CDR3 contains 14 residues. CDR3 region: CASSFSGYTGELFF. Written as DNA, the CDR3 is TGTGCCAGCAGTTTCTCGGGCTACACCGGGGAGCTGTTTTTT.

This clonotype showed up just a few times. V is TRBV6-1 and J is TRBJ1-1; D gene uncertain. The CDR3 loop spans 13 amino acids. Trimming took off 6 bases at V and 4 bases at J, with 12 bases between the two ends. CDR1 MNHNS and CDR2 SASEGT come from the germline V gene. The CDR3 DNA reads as TGTGCCAGCAGCGACCTACCGCGCACTGAAGCTTTCTTT. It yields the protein CASSDLPRTEAFF.

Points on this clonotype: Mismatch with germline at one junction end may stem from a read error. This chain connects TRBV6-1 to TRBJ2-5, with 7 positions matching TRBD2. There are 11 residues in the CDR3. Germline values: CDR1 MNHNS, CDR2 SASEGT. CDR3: CALGAGETQYF. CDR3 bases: TGTGCGCTTGGGGCGGGAGAGACCCAGTATTTC.

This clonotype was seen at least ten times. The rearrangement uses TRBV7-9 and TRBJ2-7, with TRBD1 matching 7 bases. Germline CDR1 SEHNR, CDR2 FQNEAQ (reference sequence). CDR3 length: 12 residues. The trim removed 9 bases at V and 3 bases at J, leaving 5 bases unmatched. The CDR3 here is CASSTGVYEQYF. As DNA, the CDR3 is TGTGCCAGTAGCACAGGGGTCTACGAGCAGTACTTC.

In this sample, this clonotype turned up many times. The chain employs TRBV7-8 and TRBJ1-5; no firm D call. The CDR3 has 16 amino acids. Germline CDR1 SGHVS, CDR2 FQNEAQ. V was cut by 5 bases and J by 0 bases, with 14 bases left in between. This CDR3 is CASSPRRTISNQPQHF. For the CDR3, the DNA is TGTGCCAGCAGCCCGCGACGGACGATTAGCAATCAGCCCCAGCATTTT.

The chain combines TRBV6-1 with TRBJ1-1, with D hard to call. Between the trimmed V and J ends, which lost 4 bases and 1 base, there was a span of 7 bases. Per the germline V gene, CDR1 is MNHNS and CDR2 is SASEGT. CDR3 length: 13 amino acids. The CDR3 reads CASSGIGNTEAFF. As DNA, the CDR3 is TGTGCCAGCAGTGGTATAGGGAACACTGAAGCTTTCTTT.